This paragraph covers one T cell receptor beta chain sequence. Per the original data handling: From reference gene primer amplification, estimates of nucleated cell counts were derived. The data were produced by immunoSEQ multiplex PCR, yet TCRdb's version contains in-frame clones alone and is incomplete. For V, J and clone size, that table is used; D and trimming come from the DNA. The table records about 420,000 clones, approximately 90% of them present only once. This CDR3 has 15 amino acids. Per germline, CDR1 MGHRA and CDR2 YSYEKL. V was trimmed by 4 bases and J by 1 base, leaving 11 bases between them. This specimen belongs to a study of blood T cell repertoires in COVID-19. Study-level background: Material from acute and convalescent COVID-19 was sourced from the United States, Italy and Spain. Nucleic acid was either cDNA or gDNA, and it came from T cells, B-cell-depleted T cells, or PBMCs.

It was during active infection that Seattle patients were enrolled and then longitudinally followed. The rearrangement links TRBV4-1 to TRBJ1-3; D is unresolved. The receptor was derived from a man between 18 and 35 years old with COVID-19, enrolled during active disease. Material: peripheral blood. CDR3 DNA: TGCGCCAGCAGCCTAGGAGCTATTTCTGGAAACACCATATATTTT. Its translation: CASSLGAISGNTIYF.